This T cell receptor beta chain was captured in a study of T cell repertoires in cytomegalovirus infection. Broader study findings: Summed frequency of shared TCR beta families picked out CMV carriers who also had the relevant HLA.

TCRdb re-called the reads with MiXCR, one entry per CDR3 protein. The sample lists fewer than 550,000 distinct CDR3 sequences, 16% seen once, with 20% to 30% in the top ten. V trimming: 1 base; J trimming: 2 bases; junction bases outside the gene matches: 13. Germline V lookup: CDR1 SGHTA, CDR2 FQGTGA. This CDR3 comprises 19 residues. This clonotype was observed at least ten times. Its antigen is currently unknown. Material: CD8+ T cells from PBMCs. This receptor was taken from a human donor in good health (CMV status not recorded). Some clones in this sample may be carry-over from other donors' samples. The chain uses TRBV7-3 and TRBJ2-3, with TRBD2 matching 9 bases. CDR3 coding DNA: TGTGCCAGCAGCTTAAAAGTAGCGGGGGCCATCGCCAACACAGATACGCAGTATTTT. Translating it yields CASSLKVAGAIANTDTQYF.